This is a list of T cell receptor beta chains from one sample in a study of neurological immune-mediated disorders. TCRdb independently ran MiXCR on the 5' RACE reads; one entry per CDR3 protein. Of about 74,000 distinct CDR3 sequences listed, 4% to 6% were seen once; the top ten hold less than 7.5%. Sequencing input: PBMCs. These receptors all come from a man in his late teens or twenties with multiple sclerosis. The CDR3 runs from the conserved cysteine through the conserved F or W.

v_gene,len,CDR3aa
TRBV3-1,13,CASSQLTAYGYTF
TRBV20-1,12,CSARGEGHEQYF
TRBV5-1,15,CASSIEGGFTDTQYF
TRBV20-1,15,CSATGTGEFGETQYF
TRBV20-1,13,CSARDRVRDTQYF
TRBV29-1,11,CSGYRADTQYF
TRBV28,17,CASSRDRRFSGANVLTF
TRBV28,15,CASSFSSGRSNEQFF
TRBV12-5,17,CASGLVLDGSSGKTIYF
TRBV10-3,19,CAISEWGSGRESPVETQYF
TRBV9,15,CASSAGAAHSYEQYF
TRBV7-9,16,CASSPPLGRNSYEQYF
TRBV6-6,15,CASTPSGTRNQPQNF
TRBV15,13,CATRPRGTGELFF
TRBV7-2,13,CASGGQGALEQFF
TRBV20-1,12,CSARGQGYEQYF
TRBV14,16,CASSPNTGQGMYEQYF
TRBV20-1,15,CSARVAGRDTGELFF
TRBV20-1,19,CSARALRDRDPTTNEKLFF
TRBV12-3/TRBV12-4,15,CASSSRGAGANVLTF
TRBV5-1,15,CASSETSGTSYEQYF
TRBV12-3/TRBV12-4,14,CASSKRAKDQPQNF
TRBV12-3/TRBV12-4,13,CASSGTTTDTQYF
TRBV20-1,16,CSARARLAGGPNEQFF
TRBV6-5,14,CASILQGANTEAFF
TRBV20-1,13,CSAQTANTGELFF
TRBV19,14,CASSIVEGAGELFF
TRBV4-3,14,CASSLTRLVTEAFF
TRBV20-1,16,CSARDGEGAGSYEQYF
TRBV15,16,CATSRAPGQTNYGYTF
TRBV2,14,CASSVSEGVGGYTF
TRBV14,15,CASSPRLFLNTEAFF
TRBV5-1,12,CASRGLSYEQYF
TRBV6-2/TRBV6-3,14,CASSYGGGTGELFF
TRBV2,13,CASREGGPYGYTF
TRBV7-9,14,CASSPGTGSHEQYF
TRBV28,15,CASSPTGTSDEKLFF
TRBV6-2/TRBV6-3,14,CASRTGTGPEKLFF
TRBV7-2,15,CASSPRDRGADTQYF
TRBV5-1,16,CASSAGPGVGDSPLHF
TRBV13,18,CASSFAVIQGAGGNTIYF
TRBV25-1,14,CASSEGHWNTEAFF
TRBV7-2,14,CASSLGLPVDTQYF
TRBV5-1,15,CASSLDVNSYNEQFF
TRBV7-2,16,CASSLAGSSSGNTIYF